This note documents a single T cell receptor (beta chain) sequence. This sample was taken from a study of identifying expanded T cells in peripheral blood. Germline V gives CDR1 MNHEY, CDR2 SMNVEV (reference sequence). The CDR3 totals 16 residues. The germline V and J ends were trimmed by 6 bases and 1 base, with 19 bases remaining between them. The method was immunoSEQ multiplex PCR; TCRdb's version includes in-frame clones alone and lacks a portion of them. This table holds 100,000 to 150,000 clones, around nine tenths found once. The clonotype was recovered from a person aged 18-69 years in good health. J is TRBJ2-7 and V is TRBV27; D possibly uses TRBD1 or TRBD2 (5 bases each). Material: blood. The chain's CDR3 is CASSDLRGFPSYEQYF. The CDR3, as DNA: TGTGCCAGCAGCGACCTTCGGGGCTTTCCTTCCTACGAGCAGTACTTC.